A selection of T cell receptor beta chains follows, all from one sample in a study of control samples from healthy donors and cancer patients. Generated by immunoSEQ multiplex PCR, the TCRdb table keeps only in-frame clones and is missing some. Of 120,000 or so clones listed, around 89% are singletons. Input material: blood. These receptors originate from a man aged 45-60 years in good health. Both conserved end residues are part of each CDR3. The order of the fields is V gene, J gene, clone size, D gene, CDR3 DNA, CDR3 protein. A D gene is named only where the DNA matches it firmly. A clone size is listed for some rows: how often the clone was seen (once, few, many), or a class if it is expanded.

v_gene: TRBV6-7; j_gene: TRBJ1-2; abundance: .; d_gene: .; CDR3nt: TGTGCCAGCAGCGTCGTGCCATACCACCTCGGGACTAACTATGGCTACACCTTC; CDR3aa: CASSVVPYHLGTNYGYTF
v_gene: TRBV13; j_gene: TRBJ2-7; abundance: .; d_gene: TRBD2; CDR3nt: TGTGCCAGCAGCTTGGGACTAGCGATAGGGGAGCAGTACTTC; CDR3aa: CASSLGLAIGEQYF
v_gene: TRBV4-3; j_gene: TRBJ1-1; abundance: .; d_gene: TRBD1; CDR3nt: TGCGCCAGCAGCCCGAGACAGGGAGGGGTTTTAAGGAACACTGAAGCTTTCTTT; CDR3aa: CASSPRQGGVLRNTEAFF
v_gene: TRBV11-3; j_gene: TRBJ2-5; abundance: .; d_gene: TRBD2; CDR3nt: TGTGCCAGCAGCTTAGCGGGGGGAGAGACCCAGTACTTC; CDR3aa: CASSLAGGETQYF
v_gene: TRBV6-5; j_gene: TRBJ2-7; abundance: .; d_gene: TRBD1; CDR3nt: TGTGCCAGCACCCCGGGACAGGGGGGGTACGAGCAGTACTTC; CDR3aa: CASTPGQGGYEQYF
v_gene: TRBV5-1; j_gene: TRBJ1-5; abundance: once; d_gene: TRBD1; CDR3nt: TGCGCCAGCAGTCGGGACAGCCTCAATCAGCCCCAGCATTTT; CDR3aa: CASSRDSLNQPQHF
v_gene: TRBV10-3; j_gene: TRBJ2-3; abundance: .; d_gene: .; CDR3nt: TGTGCCATTTCCAATAGCGGTTCTAGCACAGATACGCAGTATTTT; CDR3aa: CAISNSGSSTDTQYF
v_gene: TRBV30; j_gene: TRBJ1-2; abundance: .; d_gene: .; CDR3nt: TGTGCCTGGAGGGCTCAAGGGTCCGGGTATGGCTACACCTTC; CDR3aa: CAWRAQGSGYGYTF
v_gene: TRBV5-1; j_gene: TRBJ1-4; abundance: .; d_gene: TRBD1; CDR3nt: TGCGCCAGCAGCTCCGGAACAGGGGAACAAAAACTGTTTTTT; CDR3aa: CASSSGTGEQKLFF
v_gene: TRBV3-1/TRBV3-2; j_gene: TRBJ1-2; abundance: .; d_gene: .; CDR3nt: TGTGCCAGCGGTGACTATGGCTACACCTTC; CDR3aa: CASGDYGYTF
v_gene: TRBV14; j_gene: TRBJ2-7; abundance: .; d_gene: TRBD2; CDR3nt: TGTGCCAGCAGCCAAGAGGGGGGGGCCTACGAGCAGTACTTC; CDR3aa: CASSQEGGAYEQYF
v_gene: TRBV5-6; j_gene: TRBJ1-4; abundance: .; d_gene: .; CDR3nt: TGTGCCAGCAGCTCCAGGGTCCCTAATGAAAAACTGTTTTTT; CDR3aa: CASSSRVPNEKLFF
v_gene: TRBV5-4; j_gene: TRBJ2-1; abundance: .; d_gene: TRBD2; CDR3nt: TGTGCCAGCAGTCCTAGCGGGGGGACATACAATGAGCAGTTCTTC; CDR3aa: CASSPSGGTYNEQFF
v_gene: TRBV4-2; j_gene: TRBJ2-5; abundance: .; d_gene: TRBD2; CDR3nt: TGTGCCAGCAGCCAAGCTGGACTAGCGAAGGAGACCCAGTACTTC; CDR3aa: CASSQAGLAKETQYF
v_gene: TRBV6-5; j_gene: TRBJ1-1; abundance: .; d_gene: TRBD1; CDR3nt: TGTGCCAGCAGAATACAGGGGGCCCCTGAAGCTTTCTTT; CDR3aa: CASRIQGAPEAFF
v_gene: TRBV27; j_gene: TRBJ2-7; abundance: .; d_gene: TRBD1; CDR3nt: TGTGCCAGCAGTTTAACAGGGGACGCATACGAGCAGTACTTC; CDR3aa: CASSLTGDAYEQYF
v_gene: TRBV13; j_gene: TRBJ2-5; abundance: .; d_gene: .; CDR3nt: TGTGCCAGCAGCTTGGGTTTTCAGACGGAGACCCAGTACTTC; CDR3aa: CASSLGFQTETQYF
v_gene: TRBV19; j_gene: TRBJ1-1; abundance: .; d_gene: .; CDR3nt: TGTGCCAGTAGTATCGGGGGCATGAACACTGAAGCTTTCTTT; CDR3aa: CASSIGGMNTEAFF
v_gene: TRBV28; j_gene: TRBJ2-7; abundance: few; d_gene: .; CDR3nt: TGTGCCAGCAGTTTGGTTGGCTACGAGCAGTACTTC; CDR3aa: CASSLVGYEQYF
v_gene: TRBV7-7; j_gene: TRBJ1-5; abundance: once; d_gene: .; CDR3nt: TGTGCCAGCAGCTGCAAGACTTTT; CDR3aa: CASSCKTF
v_gene: TRBV19; j_gene: TRBJ1-1; abundance: .; d_gene: .; CDR3nt: TGTGCCAGTAGGGGGACGGGGGGAGAAGCTTTCTTT; CDR3aa: CASRGTGGEAFF
v_gene: TRBV6-1; j_gene: TRBJ1-5; abundance: .; d_gene: .; CDR3nt: TGTGCCAGCAGTGAACTTGGGGGGGGGAATCAGCCCCAGCATTTT; CDR3aa: CASSELGGGNQPQHF
v_gene: TRBV5-1; j_gene: TRBJ1-1; abundance: .; d_gene: TRBD1; CDR3nt: TGCGCCAGCATGGTGGACAGGGGTAGGACTGAAGCTTTCTTT; CDR3aa: CASMVDRGRTEAFF
v_gene: TRBV7-2; j_gene: TRBJ1-5; abundance: .; d_gene: .; CDR3nt: TGTGCCAGCAGCCGCCAGGTAGCCAATCAGCCCCAGCATTTT; CDR3aa: CASSRQVANQPQHF
v_gene: TRBV10-2; j_gene: TRBJ1-2; abundance: .; d_gene: TRBD1; CDR3nt: TGCGCCAGCACCATGACAGGGGGTCGGGGCTACACCTTC; CDR3aa: CASTMTGGRGYTF